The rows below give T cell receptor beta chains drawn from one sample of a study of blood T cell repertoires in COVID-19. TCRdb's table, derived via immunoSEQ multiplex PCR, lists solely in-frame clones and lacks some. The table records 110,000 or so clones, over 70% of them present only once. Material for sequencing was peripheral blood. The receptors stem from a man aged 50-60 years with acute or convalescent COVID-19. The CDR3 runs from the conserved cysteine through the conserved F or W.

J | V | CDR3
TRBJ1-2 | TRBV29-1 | CSVKTGGGQGGYTF
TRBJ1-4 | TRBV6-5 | CASRQGLAEKLFF
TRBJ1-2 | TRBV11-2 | CASSLALDRARGYTF
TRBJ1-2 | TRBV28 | CASSVLTGILGYTF
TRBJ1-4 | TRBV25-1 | CASGAATNEKLFF
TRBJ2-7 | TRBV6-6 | CASSLRQGSTYEQYF
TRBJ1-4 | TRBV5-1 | CASSLWEFGEKLFF
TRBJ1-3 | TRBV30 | CAWRPRGSGNTIYF
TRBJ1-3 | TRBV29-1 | CSVGEQYSGNTIYF
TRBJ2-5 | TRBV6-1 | CASSEGSGGLQETQYF
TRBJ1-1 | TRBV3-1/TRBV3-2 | CASSQELTGNTEAFF
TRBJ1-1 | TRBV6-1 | CASSVRGEGWMGRDTEAFF
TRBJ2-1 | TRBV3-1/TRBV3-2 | CASSQAGTTNNEQFF
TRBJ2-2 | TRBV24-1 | CATKGTGNTGELFF
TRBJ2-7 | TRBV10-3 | CAISESGGPLEQYF
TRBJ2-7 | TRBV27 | CASSPRNSYEQYF
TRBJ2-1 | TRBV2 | CASSEFGGGGLLDEQFF
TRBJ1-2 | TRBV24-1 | CATSDARTGINGYTF
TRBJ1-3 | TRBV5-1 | CASSPRPRGDTIYF
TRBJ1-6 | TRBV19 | CASSILTANSPLHF
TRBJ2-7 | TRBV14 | CASSQGTGEYEQYF
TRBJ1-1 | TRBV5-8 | CASSYVQGDTEAFF
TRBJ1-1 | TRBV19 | CASQGTGDGWNTEAFF
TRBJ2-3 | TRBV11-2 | CASSFGIGQADTQYF
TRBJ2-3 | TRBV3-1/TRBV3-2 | CASSPSGVGDTQYF
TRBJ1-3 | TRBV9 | CASSLGWGSNSGNTIYF
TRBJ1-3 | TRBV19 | CASTGVPGNTIYF
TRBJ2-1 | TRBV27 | CASSLRSTGALYNEQFF
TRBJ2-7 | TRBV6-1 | CASSGPRDRDSSGTYEQYF
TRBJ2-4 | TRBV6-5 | CASATGGKNIQYF
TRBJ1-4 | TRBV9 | CASSGGGRVEKLFF
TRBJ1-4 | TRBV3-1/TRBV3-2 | CASSQDPREPEKLFF
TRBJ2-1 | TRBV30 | CAWSFLGARGRNEQFF
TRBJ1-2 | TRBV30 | CAWTGGAYGYTF
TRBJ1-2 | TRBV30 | CAWRGIDRGPGYYTF
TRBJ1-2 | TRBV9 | CASREQGARGYTF
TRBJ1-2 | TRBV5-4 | CASSFTTIGYTF
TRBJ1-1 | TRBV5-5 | CASSLDPGRTEAFF
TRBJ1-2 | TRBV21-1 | CASSTRQGRIGGYTF
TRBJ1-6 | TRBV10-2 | CASSERQVRDSPLHF
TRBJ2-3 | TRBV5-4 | CASSLSGGRDTQYF
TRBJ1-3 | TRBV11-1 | CASSLSLGNTIYF
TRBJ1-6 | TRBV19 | CASRRAGGESPLHF
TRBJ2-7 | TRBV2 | CASSENRGAYEQYF
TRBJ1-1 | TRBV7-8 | CASSSGQSYTEAFF
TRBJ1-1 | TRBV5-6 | CASSLGVGAMNTEAFF
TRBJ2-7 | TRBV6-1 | CASSELFPGRYEQYF
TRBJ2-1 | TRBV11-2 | CASSLNPRRENEQFF
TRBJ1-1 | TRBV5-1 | CASSFSAGSTEAFF
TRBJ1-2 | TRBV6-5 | CASIRGNYGYTF
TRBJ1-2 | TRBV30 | CAWGRDRFPLRGYTF
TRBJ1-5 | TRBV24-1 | CATSNTGGLGQPQHF
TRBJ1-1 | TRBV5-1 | CASSLGQTDRNTEAFF
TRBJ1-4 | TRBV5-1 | CASSLAAGVEEKLFF
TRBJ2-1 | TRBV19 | CASSISAGGSYNEQFF
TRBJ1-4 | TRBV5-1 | CASSVPTGATNEKLFF